This T cell receptor (beta chain) was captured by sequencing in a study of CD8+CD57+ T cells in acquired aplastic anemia. Study details: Sorted CD4+ and CD8+ cells gave a mean 3.2 ug DNA, range roughly 0.2 to 27.4 ug. Whole-study results and caveats: Both patients and controls carried the same twenty-nine CD8+ CDR3 sequences. The CD8+ Simpson's diversity of patients and controls was not significantly different.

This CDR3 spans 12 amino acids. Per the germline V gene, CDR1 is DFQATT and CDR2 is SNEGSKA (reference sequence). This clonotype occurred a few times. Its specificity is unknown. Relative to the germline gene, one junction end is altered; a read error may explain this. For CDR3 and TCR beta VDJ profiling, genomic DNA was the template used. MiXCR was run by TCRdb on the reads, yielding one entry per CDR3 protein. The sample has fewer than 250,000 distinct CDR3 sequences; about half are singletons. The authors sequenced patients whose flow cytometry had shown CD8+CD57+ cell expansion. Each patient had severe acquired aplastic anemia.

The sequence was obtained from a human donor with aplastic anemia. The chain carries TRBV20-1 and TRBJ1-6, with a possible D match to TRBD1 (6 bases). The sequenced sample consisted of sorted CD4+, CD8+, or CD8+CD57+ T cells (not recorded which) from PBMCs. The CDR3 is CSARPQGSPLHF. The CDR3 DNA reads as TGCAGTGCTAGACCCCAGGGGTCACCCCTTCACTTT.